This passage covers 10 T cell receptor beta chains from one sample sequenced in a study of metastatic and nonmetastatic thyroid tumors. MiXCR re-clonotyped the PCR reads for TCRdb. In the table there are about 10,000 clones, roughly 30% of which are singletons. No patient had received any treatment before thyroid surgery. Sequenced input: tumor tissue. The receptors derive from a female donor with papillary thyroid cancer or a benign thyroid nodule (not recorded which). Some clones in this sample may be carry-over from other donors' samples.

This clone is deemed medium-sized. The rearrangement joins TRBV4-2 to TRBJ1-2; the D is unclear. V dropped 0 bases and J dropped 7 bases, with 12 bases sitting between them. The CDR3 is made up of 14 amino acids. CDR1 is LGHNA, CDR2 YNFKEQ, per germline. Here the CDR3 reads CASSQDPLVGGYTF. The DNA of the CDR3 is TGTGCCAGCAGCCAAGACCCTCTTGTGGGTGGCTACACCTTC.

V gene TRBV6-1 combines with J gene TRBJ1-2; tentatively, D is TRBD1 (5 bases). Trimming took off 2 bases at V and 6 bases at J, with 16 bases between the two ends. The CDR3 is 15 residues long. Germline CDR1 and CDR2: MNHNS and SASEGT. CDR3 in DNA: TGTGCCAGCAGTGAATACACGACAGCTAAGCATGGCTACACCTTC. It translates to CASSEYTTAKHGYTF.

This clone is medium-sized in the sample. This rearrangement joins TRBV6-4 to TRBJ1-1; D remains ambiguous. This CDR3 spans 16 amino acids. Germline loops: CDR1 MRHNA, CDR2 SNTAGT. V gave up 2 bases and J gave up 10 bases, with 23 bases separating them. The chain's CDR3 is CASSDRLEPSILGAFF. DNA for the CDR3: TGTGCCAGCAGTGACCGACTCGAGCCGAGCATCTTGGGAGCTTTCTTT.

This clone is labeled medium-sized. This chain links TRBV6-2 or TRBV6-3 with TRBJ2-1; D is uncertain. The CDR3 runs 11 residues. Germline values: CDR1 MNHEY, CDR2 SVGEGT. V was cut by 1 base and J by 10 bases, with 5 bases left in between. The CDR3 region is CASSYLHEQFF. The CDR3 DNA is TGTGCCAGCAGTTACTTGCACGAGCAGTTCTTC.

The chain is built from TRBV5-5 and TRBJ1-2; TRBD1 might be the D (6 bases). Germline CDR1 SGHKS, CDR2 YYEKEE (reference sequence). The CDR3 extends over 15 amino acids. Trimming took 0 bases from V and 2 from J, leaving 11 bases between them. CDR3 coding DNA: TGTGCCAGCAGCTTGGCTCGGGGGGCAAACTATGGCTACACCTTC. Translating gives CASSLARGANYGYTF.

This clone is labeled as medium-sized (0.01 to 0.1%). The chain links TRBV28 to TRBJ2-2, with 10 bases lining up with TRBD2. Per germline, CDR1 MDHEN and CDR2 SYDVKM. This CDR3 region has 14 residues. Unmatched junction bases numbered 5, after V lost 7 bases and J lost 6 bases. The CDR3: CASKTSGFPGELFF. The CDR3 DNA sequence: TGTGCCAGCAAGACTAGCGGGTTCCCCGGGGAGCTGTTTTTT.

At least ten counts were recorded for this clone. The V and J genes are TRBV18 and TRBJ1-2; possible D gene TRBD1, 6 bases. CDR3 size: 15 residues. Germline V CDR1 and CDR2: KGHSH, LQKENI. Trimming shortened V by 1 base and J by 2 bases, and 11 bases separated the two germline ends. The CDR3 DNA sequence: TGTGCCAGCTCACCACTACAGGGACCGAACTATGGCTACACCTTC. Amino acids: CASSPLQGPNYGYTF. The full variable domain, its missing parts supplied by reference TRBV18 and TRBJ1-2, is NAGVMQNPRHLVRRRGQEARLRCSPMKGHSHVYWYRQLPEEGLKFMVYLQKENIIDESGMPKERFSAEFPKEGPSILRIQQVVRGDSAAYFCASSPLQGPNYGYTFGSGTRLTVV.

The chain combines TRBV11-3 with TRBJ2-7, with a weak D call TRBD2 (6 bases). Trimming shortened V by 4 bases and J by 4 bases, and 14 bases separated the two germline ends. Germline lookup yields CDR1 SGHNT and CDR2 YENEEA. This CDR3 has 14 residues. CDR3 protein: CASSYRELGYEQYF. For the CDR3, the DNA is TGTGCCAGCAGCTATCGGGAGTTGGGATACGAGCAGTACTTC.

On this clone: At one boundary the junction diverges from the germline segment, which might be a read error. The chain employs TRBV28 and TRBJ2-2; D tentatively reads TRBD1 or TRBD2 (5 bases each). The CDR3 extends over 12 amino acids. Germline V gene sequence: CDR1 MDHEN, CDR2 SYDVKM. CDR3: CASIQEAGELFF. CDR3 DNA: TGTGCCAGCATACAGGAGGCCGGTGAGCTGTTTTTT. Complete variable domain (other parts from reference TRBV28 and TRBJ2-2): DVKVTQSSRYLVKRTGEKVFLECVQDMDHENMFWYRQDPGLGLRLIYFSYDVKMKEKGDIPEGYSVSREKKERFSLILESASTNQTSMYLCASIQEAGELFFGEGSRLTVL.

About this clone: A much larger clone lies one base from this, so it may be a read error. The gene calls are TRBV5-4 and TRBJ2-7; tentative D call: TRBD2 (6 bases). Trimming pared 3 bases from V and 7 bases from J, leaving 14 bases between. The V gene's germline CDR1 is SGHNT and CDR2 YYREEE (reference sequence). The CDR3 contains 13 residues. DNA of the CDR3: TGTGCCAGCAGCTGGGACTCTTCGTGGGAGCAGTACTTC. This gives the protein CASSWDSSWEQYF.